This T cell receptor (beta chain) was identified in a study of blood T cell repertoires in COVID-19. Deletions cut 2 bases from V and 8 bases from J, with 15 bases between. This CDR3 region has 14 residues. Germline V gene sequence: CDR1 SNHLY, CDR2 FYNNEI. Sequencing was performed with immunoSEQ multiplex PCR; in TCRdb, only in-frame clones are kept and a portion is missing. The table includes about 220,000 clones, roughly 80% detected once. Specimen: peripheral blood. The chain links TRBV2 to TRBJ1-2; TRBD1 might be the D (5 bases). The sequence derives from a man younger than 45 with active or convalescent COVID-19. In nucleotides, the CDR3 is TGTGCCAGCAGTGAAAGTTTGACAGCCCGCGGCTACACCTTC. This sequence encodes CASSESLTARGYTF.